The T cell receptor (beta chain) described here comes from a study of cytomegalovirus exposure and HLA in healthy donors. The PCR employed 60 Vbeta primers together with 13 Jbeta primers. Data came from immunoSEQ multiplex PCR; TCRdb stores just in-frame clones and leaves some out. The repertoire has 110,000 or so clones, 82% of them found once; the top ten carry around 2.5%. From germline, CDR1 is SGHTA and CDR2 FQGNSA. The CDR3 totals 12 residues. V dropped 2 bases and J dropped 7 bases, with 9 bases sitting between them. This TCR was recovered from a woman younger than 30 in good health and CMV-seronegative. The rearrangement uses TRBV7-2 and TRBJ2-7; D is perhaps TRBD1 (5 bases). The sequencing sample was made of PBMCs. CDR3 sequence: CASSLSGQEQYF. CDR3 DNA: TGTGCCAGCAGCTTATCAGGGCAAGAGCAGTACTTC.